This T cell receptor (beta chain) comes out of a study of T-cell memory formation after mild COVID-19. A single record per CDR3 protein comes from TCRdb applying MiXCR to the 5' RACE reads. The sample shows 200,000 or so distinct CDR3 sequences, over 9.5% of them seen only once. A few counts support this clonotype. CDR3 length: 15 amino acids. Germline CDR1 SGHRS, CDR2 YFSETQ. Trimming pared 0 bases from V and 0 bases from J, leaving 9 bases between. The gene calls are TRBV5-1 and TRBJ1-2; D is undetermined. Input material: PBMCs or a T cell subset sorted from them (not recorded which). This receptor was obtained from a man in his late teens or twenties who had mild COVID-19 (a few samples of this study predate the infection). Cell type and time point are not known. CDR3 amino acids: CASSLDRVSNYGYTF. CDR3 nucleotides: TGCGCCAGCAGCTTGGATAGGGTGTCTAACTATGGCTACACCTTC.